This T cell receptor (beta chain) was retrieved from a study of T cell responses to AZD1222 COVID-19 vaccine. The study, taken as a whole, reports: Dominant CD4 TCR responses targeted spike regions 160-218 and 743-854. Spike-specific TCR breadth and depth were elevated following two AZD1222 doses. The study sampled repertoires only after the peak T cell response. Donors in the cohort were predominantly white British and more often female, and clonal diversity was possibly underestimated.

Sequencing was performed with immunoSEQ multiplex PCR; in TCRdb, only in-frame clones are kept and a portion is missing. The sample holds 55,000 to 75,000 clones; 79% are singletons and the top ten take roughly 25%. Notes on this clone: The antigen is not known.

Between the trimmed V and J ends, which lost 5 bases and 4 bases, there was a span of 14 bases. Germline V gene sequence: CDR1 LNHDA, CDR2 SQIVND (reference sequence). This CDR3 region has 14 residues. This chain connects TRBV19 to TRBJ1-2, with D tentatively TRBD1 (5 bases). This sequence originates from an adult in good health. The sequencing used peripheral blood, collected on day 0 of MenACWY control vaccination. CDR3: CASSSSRGLYGYTF. Written as DNA, the CDR3 is TGTGCCAGTAGTTCCTCCCGGGGCCTCTATGGCTACACCTTC.